The 30 T cell receptor beta chains given below trace back to one sample, sequenced in a study of cytomegalovirus exposure and HLA in healthy donors. 60 Vbeta and 13 Jbeta primers were used in PCR. Repertoires were generated with immunoSEQ multiplex PCR, while TCRdb's copy carries only in-frame clones and drops some. Among roughly 230,000 clones listed, about nine tenths were seen once. Sequencing was carried out using PBMCs. These receptors all come from a girl aged 2-10 years in good health and CMV-seronegative.

This clone was found a few times. Within the sample, other DNA sequences also encode this same CDR3. This chain uses TRBV19 with TRBJ1-3; D not resolved. The ends were cut back, 2 bases at V and 0 bases at J, with 8 bases in the middle. CDR1 LNHDA and CDR2 SQIVND come from the germline V gene (reference sequence). The CDR3 runs 15 residues. The CDR3, as DNA: TGTGCCAGTAGTATATTGGAGAGCTCTGGAAACACCATATATTTT. It translates to CASSILESSGNTIYF.

This clone was observed a few times. The chain combines TRBV15 with TRBJ1-6, with D perhaps matching TRBD1 (6 bases). V lost 4 bases and J lost 10, with 14 bases in between. This CDR3 contains 14 residues. Germline-derived CDR1 and CDR2 are LNHNV and YYDKDF (reference sequence). CDR3 in DNA: TGTGCCACCAGCACAACAGGGATGGGATCACCCCTCCACTTT. Translated: CATSTTGMGSPLHF.

The gene calls are TRBV10-1 and TRBJ1-5, with unresolved D. The CDR3 covers 13 residues. Trimming stripped 3 bases from V and 5 bases from J, with 8 bases between. From germline, CDR1 is WNHNN and CDR2 SYGVQD (reference sequence). In DNA, the CDR3 is TGCGCCAGCAGTGACCAAAGAGATCAGCCCCAGCATTTT. The encoded protein is CASSDQRDQPQHF.

The V gene is TRBV5-5, the J gene TRBJ2-2; 8 positions agree with TRBD1. The CDR3 runs 15 residues. V lost 2 bases, J lost 7 bases, and 7 bases stayed unmatched. CDR1 is SGHKS and CDR2 is YYEKEE in the germline V gene (reference sequence). CDR3 region: CASSLIRGLGGELFF. DNA of the CDR3: TGTGCCAGCAGCTTAATCAGGGGGCTAGGCGGGGAGCTGTTTTTT.

The chain carries TRBV19 and TRBJ1-2; 7 bases align to TRBD1. V lost 3 bases to trimming and J lost 8 bases; unmatched junction nucleotides: 6. Germline CDR1 reads LNHDA; CDR2 reads SQIVND (reference sequence). There are 13 residues in the CDR3. The CDR3 here is CASSIRQGRGYTF. CDR3 nucleotides: TGTGCCAGTAGTATTAGACAGGGTAGGGGCTACACCTTC. The variable domain in full, completed from reference TRBV19 and TRBJ1-2, reads DGGITQSPKYLFRKEGQNVTLSCEQNLNHDAMYWYRQDPGQGLRLIYYSQIVNDFQKGDIAEGYSVSREKKESFPLTVTSAQKNPTAFYLCASSIRQGRGYTFGSGTRLTVV.

The chain has TRBV6-1 and TRBJ2-7; 11 nucleotides line up with TRBD2. Trimming cost V 7 bases and J 7 bases; bases outside gene matches: 9. Germline assignment: CDR1 MNHNS and CDR2 SASEGT. CDR3 length: 14 amino acids. The CDR3 sequence is CASNQLAGEYEQYF. DNA of the CDR3: TGTGCCAGCAACCAACTAGCGGGAGAATATGAGCAGTACTTC.

The V and J genes are TRBV19 and TRBJ2-3; TRBD1 might be the D (7 bases). This CDR3 has 14 amino acids. Germline V gene lookup returns CDR1 LNHDA and CDR2 SQIVND (reference sequence). Trimming stripped 5 bases from V and 2 bases from J, with 11 bases between. The CDR3 region has the DNA TGTGCCAGTAGTCCAGGGGGGAACACAGATACGCAGTATTTT. Protein product: CASSPGGNTDTQYF.

Comments on this clone: The junction does not match germline at one end; this may be a read error. The sample contains more than one DNA sequence encoding this CDR3. V is TRBV5-1 and J is TRBJ2-3; 7 bases line up with TRBD2. Per the germline V gene, CDR1 is SGHRS and CDR2 is YFSETQ. This CDR3 has 14 residues. The CDR3 sequence: CASSASGVTDTQYF. The CDR3, as DNA: TGCGCCAGCAGCGCTAGCGGAGTCACAGATACGCAGTACTTT.

This clone was seen only a few times. The chain carries TRBV5-6 and TRBJ1-2; 10 bases match TRBD1. V lost 4 bases and J lost 10; bases outside the gene matches: 7. The CDR3 spans 13 residues. Germline lookup yields CDR1 SGHDT and CDR2 YYEEEE. CDR3 DNA sequence: TGTGCCAGCAGCGTACGTAGACAGGGGGCCTACACCTTC. Encoded protein: CASSVRRQGAYTF.

J is TRBJ2-7 and V is TRBV5-1; TRBD2 agrees at 7 bases. V lost 0 bases and J lost 3; bases outside the gene matches: 3. The CDR3 consists of 14 residues. Germline V gene sequence: CDR1 SGHRS, CDR2 YFSETQ. The CDR3 DNA sequence: TGCGCCAGCAGCTTGGCGGGACTATTCTACGAGCAGTACTTC. This codes for CASSLAGLFYEQYF.

The chain combines TRBV5-6 with TRBJ2-7, with TRBD1 matching over 7 bases. This CDR3 spans 13 amino acids. Germline loops: CDR1 SGHDT, CDR2 YYEEEE. V lost 4 bases to trimming and J lost 4 bases; unmatched junction nucleotides: 5. The CDR3 loop is CASSPGTAYEQYF. CDR3 nucleotides: TGTGCCAGCAGCCCCGGGACAGCTTACGAGCAGTACTTC.

The chain has TRBV10-1 and TRBJ2-7; TRBD2 is a possible D gene (6 bases). V lost 0 bases, J lost 6 bases, and 15 bases lay in between. The CDR3 is 15 amino acids. Germline assignment: CDR1 WNHNN and CDR2 SYGVQD (reference sequence). CDR3 protein: CASSESPGAWVEQYF. The CDR3, as DNA: TGCGCCAGCAGTGAGTCCCCGGGAGCTTGGGTCGAGCAGTACTTC.

The chain recombines TRBV21-1 with TRBJ2-5; TRBD2, as called in the table, went unchecked against the DNA. TRBV21-1 is classified as a pseudogene. This CDR3 has 12 residues. DNA of the CDR3: TGTGCCAGGAGGGGGGGGCGAGAGACCCAGTACTTC. It specifies CARRGGRETQYF.

The V and J genes are TRBV7-3 and TRBJ1-1; 7 bases line up with TRBD1. The CDR3 has 13 amino acids. Germline-derived CDR1 and CDR2 are SGHTA and FQGTGA. The J segment lost 6 bases and the V segment lost 5 bases, leaving 6 bases of the junction unmatched. The CDR3 protein is CASSHRQGSEAFF. CDR3 nucleotide sequence: TGTGCCAGCAGCCATCGACAGGGTTCTGAAGCTTTCTTT.

This clone was seen once. The rearrangement joins TRBV5-1 to TRBJ1-6; D gene uncertain. Germline loops: CDR1 SGHRS, CDR2 YFSETQ. Trimming left V 0 bases short and J 0 bases short, with 10 bases between. This CDR3 contains 17 residues. CDR3 nucleotides: TGCGCCAGCAGCTTGGGGACTGGGAGCTCCTATAATTCACCCCTCCACTTT. Encoded protein: CASSLGTGSSYNSPLHF.

The V call is TRBV7-8, the J call TRBJ2-5, with D tentatively TRBD1 (5 bases). This CDR3 spans 13 amino acids. In germline, CDR1 is SGHVS, CDR2 FQNEAQ. Trimming cost V 5 bases and J 2 bases, with 9 bases left between them. Here the CDR3 DNA reads TGTGCCAGCAGCAACCACAGGCAAGAGACCCAGTACTTC. This sequence encodes CASSNHRQETQYF.

This sequence joins TRBV6-1 and TRBJ2-1; D call uncertain. Germline V gives CDR1 MNHNS, CDR2 SASEGT. The CDR3 consists of 16 residues. Trimming stripped 2 bases from V and 1 base from J, with 12 bases between. The CDR3 spells CASSEILDPSYNEQFF. As DNA, the CDR3 is TGTGCCAGCAGTGAAATCTTAGATCCTTCCTACAATGAGCAGTTCTTC.

This clone was counted once. The rearrangement uses TRBV2 and TRBJ2-5; TRBD2 might be the D (6 bases). The J call may be mistaken, given a closer DNA end match to TRBJ2-7. This CDR3 is 13 amino acids long. Germline V gene data show CDR1 as SNHLY and CDR2 as FYNNEI. CDR3 nucleotides: TGTGCCTACCTGGCGGATAGCGGCTACGAGCAGTACTTC. Translation: CAYLADSGYEQYF.

This clone has only a few counts. Sequence at one end of the junction differs from germline and may be a read error. This chain links TRBV7-9 with TRBJ2-6, with D hard to call. The CDR3 covers 15 residues. Germline loops: CDR1 SEHNR, CDR2 FQNEAQ (reference sequence). In nucleotides, the CDR3 is TGTTCCAGCAGCTTAGTAGATACTGGGGCCAACGTCCTGACTTTC. It yields the protein CSSSLVDTGANVLTF.

CDR3 residues: CASAGQGPVRPEAFF. DNA for the CDR3: TGTGCCAGCGCCGGACAGGGCCCCGTGCGGCCTGAAGCTTTCTTT. J is TRBJ1-1 and V is TRBV27; TRBD1 matches 8 bases. With V trimmed by 8 bases and J by 6 bases, 14 bases remained unmatched. The CDR3 covers 15 residues. The germline CDR1 and CDR2 sequences are MNHEY and SMNVEV (reference sequence).

This clone was picked up one time. The chain combines TRBV7-9 with TRBJ1-4; D remains unclear. V was clipped by 8 bases and J by 4 bases, with 20 bases between them. CDR3 length: 16 residues. Germline assignment: CDR1 SEHNR and CDR2 FQNEAQ (reference sequence). The CDR3 sequence: CASLGWRGVDNEKLFF. Written as DNA, the CDR3 is TGTGCCAGCCTAGGGTGGCGCGGGGTCGATAATGAAAAACTGTTTTTT.

The chain carries TRBV4-1 and TRBJ2-3; 10 bases line up with TRBD2. Germline trimming cut 4 bases from V and 6 bases from J; bases unmatched to any gene: 10. Germline V gene data show CDR1 as MGHRA and CDR2 as YSYEKL. The length of the CDR3 is 16 residues. The CDR3 loop reads CASSPHSGGVLDTQYF. CDR3 DNA sequence: TGCGCCAGCAGCCCACACAGCGGGGGGGTACTGGATACGCAGTATTTT.

The chain employs TRBV2 and TRBJ2-7; no firm D call. CDR1 is SNHLY and CDR2 is FYNNEI in the germline V gene. The CDR3 extends over 15 amino acids. V lost 1 base and J lost 3, with 13 bases in between. CDR3 residues: CASSEVSGTSYEQYF. The CDR3 DNA reads as TGTGCCAGCAGTGAAGTTTCTGGCACCAGCTACGAGCAGTACTTC.

The V and J genes are TRBV10-2 and TRBJ1-1; 7 bases line up with TRBD1. J gave up 0 bases and V 4 bases, and 5 bases lay outside the gene matches. The CDR3 sequence is 15 residues long. The germline V gene encodes CDR1 WSHSY and CDR2 SAAADI. This CDR3 is CASSARGQMNTEAFF. The CDR3 region has the DNA TGCGCCAGCAGTGCTCGGGGACAGATGAACACTGAAGCTTTCTTT.

This chain links TRBV28 with TRBJ2-5, with 7 bases that match TRBD2. With 5 bases clipped from V and 5 bases from J, the junction kept 8 bases outside the gene matches. This CDR3 region has 14 residues. Per germline, CDR1 MDHEN and CDR2 SYDVKM. The CDR3 DNA reads as TGTGCCAGCAGTATCGCATGGGGAGGGGAGACCCAGTACTTC. Protein sequence: CASSIAWGGETQYF. The whole variable domain, filled in from reference TRBV28 and TRBJ2-5, reads DVKVTQSSRYLVKRTGEKVFLECVQDMDHENMFWYRQDPGLGLRLIYFSYDVKMKEKGDIPEGYSVSREKKERFSLILESASTNQTSMYLCASSIAWGGETQYFGPGTRLLVL.

In the case of this clone: One end of the junction fails to match germline, which may point to a read error. The chain is built from TRBV7-9 and TRBJ1-5; D gene uncertain. Per germline, CDR1 SEHNR and CDR2 FQNEAQ (reference sequence). There are 13 residues in the CDR3. In DNA form, the CDR3 reads TGTTCCAGCAGCTTAGCGCGGAATCAGCCCCAGCATTTT. Translating gives CSSSLARNQPQHF.

The chain links TRBV9 to TRBJ2-5; 12 bases line up with TRBD2. Germline V gene data show CDR1 as SGDLS and CDR2 as YYNGEE. J gave up 5 bases and V 0 bases, and 8 bases lay outside the gene matches. This CDR3 spans 17 amino acids. CDR3 region: CASSVGASGGVRETQYF. In DNA form, the CDR3 reads TGTGCCAGCAGCGTAGGGGCTAGCGGGGGGGTCCGGGAGACCCAGTACTTC. The full variable domain, its missing parts supplied by reference TRBV9 and TRBJ2-5, is DSGVTQTPKHLITATGQRVTLRCSPRSGDLSVYWYQQSLDQGLQFLIQYYNGEERAKGNILERFSAQQFPDLHSELNLSSLELGDSALYFCASSVGASGGVRETQYFGPGTRLLVL.

This chain links TRBV25-1 with TRBJ2-2, with D maybe TRBD2 (5 bases). This CDR3 contains 13 residues. Germline CDR1 and CDR2: MGHDK and SYGVNS. The V end lost 4 bases, the J end lost 7 bases, and 10 bases lay between the germline ends. The CDR3 sequence is CASSGYGGGELFF. CDR3 sequence (DNA): TGTGCCAGCAGTGGTTATGGAGGCGGGGAGCTGTTTTTT.

CDR3 sequence reads: CASSNPQGFRQFF. The CDR3 DNA follows: TGTGCCAGCAGCAACCCCCAGGGGTTTAGGCAGTTCTTC. The genes are TRBV21-1 and TRBJ2-1; no DNA check was done on the table's D call, TRBD1. TRBV21-1 is reported as a pseudogene. The CDR3 totals 13 residues.

The chain carries TRBV5-1 and TRBJ1-1; D remains unclear. The CDR3 has 16 amino acids. Trimming cost V 4 bases and J 4 bases, with 20 bases left between them. Germline CDR1 and CDR2: SGHRS and YFSETQ. The CDR3 DNA reads as TGCGCCAGCAGCCCAGAGGCGGGCGGCTTGGGCACTGAAGCTTTCTTT. Protein: CASSPEAGGLGTEAFF. Full variable domain (remainder filled in from reference TRBV5-1 and TRBJ1-1): KAGVTQTPRYLIKTRGQQVTLSCSPISGHRSVSWYQQTPGQGLQFLFEYFSETQRNKGNFPGRFSGRQFSNSRSEMNVSTLELGDSALYLCASSPEAGGLGTEAFFGQGTRLTVV.